The source of this TCR beta chain is a study of CD8+CD57+ T cells in acquired aplastic anemia. On the study more broadly: The sorted CD4+ and CD8+ cells yielded an average about 3.5 ug of DNA.

Genomic DNA served as template for TCR beta VDJ and CDR3 profiling. A single record per CDR3 protein comes from TCRdb applying MiXCR to the reads. The sample has about 150,000 distinct CDR3 sequences, 52% seen once; the top ten hold around 12%. The CDR3 is 15 amino acids. From germline, CDR1 is MRHNA and CDR2 SNTAGT. With 2 bases clipped from V and 10 bases from J, the junction kept 5 bases outside the gene matches. Patients chosen for sequencing had CD8+CD57+ cells that had expanded, as shown by flow cytometry. Receipt of therapy had not occurred in any patient by the time of blood sampling. Material: sorted CD4+, CD8+, or CD8+CD57+ T cells (not recorded which) from PBMCs. The chain couples TRBV6-4 to TRBJ1-6; TRBD1 agrees at 10 bases. This receptor was taken from a human donor with aplastic anemia. The CDR3 loop reads CASSDRTGGKSPLHF. The CDR3 nucleotides read TGTGCCAGCAGTGACCGGACAGGGGGAAAATCACCCCTCCACTTT.